Each of the 25 T cell receptor beta chains below was sequenced from the same sample in a study of regulatory T cells in long-lasting Graves disease. Time point given: newly diagnosed GD, antithyroid drugs for less than 3 months. Construction of the TCR library relied on RNA isolated from PBMCs. With iRepertoire HTBI primers and Arm-PCR of CDR3 regions, TCR beta libraries were built. TCRdb used MiXCR to reprocess the multiplex PCR reads, holding one entry per CDR3 protein. The sample consists of about 430,000 distinct CDR3 sequences, around 16% of them appearing once. These data were also reused for a study on T cells in Graves' hyperthyroidism and ophthalmopathy.

Sequencing was performed on peripheral blood mononuclear cells (PBMCs), taken at new diagnosis, from a patient treated with antithyroid drugs. These receptors originate from a woman aged 40 to 50 with Graves disease.

Points on this clonotype: A clone one base away is much larger, so this may be a read error. As DNA, the CDR3 is TGTGCCAGCACGGGTCCGGGCAGGTCAAATGGGCAGTTCTTC. As protein: CASTGPGRSNGQFF. The chain couples TRBV28 to TRBJ2-1, with D unresolved. This CDR3 region has 14 residues. The germline V gene has CDR1 MDHEN and CDR2 SYDVKM. Filled out from reference TRBV28 and TRBJ2-1, the complete variable domain reads DVKVTQSSRYLVKRTGEKVFLECVQDMDHENMFWYRQDPGLGLRLIYFSYDVKMKEKGDIPEGYSVSREKKERFSLILESASTNQTSMYLCASTGPGRSNGQFFGPGTRLTVL.

This clonotype was detected many times. V gene TRBV6-2 or TRBV6-3 combines with J gene TRBJ2-1, with 8 bases aligning to TRBD2. CDR1 is MNHEY and CDR2 is SVGEGT in the germline V gene. The CDR3 covers 15 residues. J lost 0 bases, V lost 8 bases, and 6 bases had no gene match. CDR3 residues: CASGTGGGSYNEQFF. DNA of the CDR3: TGTGCCAGCGGGACGGGAGGGGGCTCCTACAATGAGCAGTTCTTC.

This clonotype showed up many times. This chain joins TRBV6-2 or TRBV6-3 and TRBJ2-7; 12 positions match TRBD2. The CDR3 is 14 residues long. V dropped 7 bases and J dropped 4; count of bases not matched to a gene: 5. Germline assignment: CDR1 MNHEY and CDR2 SVGEGT. DNA for the CDR3: TGTGCCAGCAAATGGCTAGCGGGGGGGTACGAGCAGTACTTC. Its translation: CASKWLAGGYEQYF.

The table lists this clonotype with a few counts. V is TRBV20-1 and J is TRBJ2-1, with TRBD1 identical over 7 bases. The germline CDR1 and CDR2 sequences are DFQATT and SNEGSKA (reference sequence). The CDR3 length is 15 residues. The ends lost 2 bases at V and 4 bases at J; junction bases unmatched: 8. In DNA form, the CDR3 reads TGCAGTGCTAGACCAACAGGGGAAGGGTACAATGAGCAGTTCTTC. This codes for CSARPTGEGYNEQFF.

Many counts were recorded for this clonotype. This chain connects TRBV27 to TRBJ1-1, with D unresolved. V was pared by 0 bases and J by 2 bases, with 7 bases between. Germline CDR1 reads MNHEY; CDR2 reads SMNVEV (reference sequence). The CDR3 length is 14 residues. The DNA of the CDR3 is TGTGCCAGCAGTTTATCTGGGCCTAACACTGAAGCTTTCTTT. Its translation is CASSLSGPNTEAFF.

This clonotype was counted ten times or more. The rearrangement joins TRBV28 to TRBJ2-1, with 12 bases lining up with TRBD2. This CDR3 region has 19 residues. The germline V gene encodes CDR1 MDHEN and CDR2 SYDVKM. Trimming at V came to 4 bases and at J to 0 bases, leaving 10 bases not matched to a gene. CDR3 nucleotides: TGTGCCAGCAGTTCATCGGGGACTAGCGGGTCCACCTCCTACAATGAGCAGTTCTTC. Its translation: CASSSSGTSGSTSYNEQFF. Together with reference TRBV28 and TRBJ2-1, the CDR3 gives the full variable domain: DVKVTQSSRYLVKRTGEKVFLECVQDMDHENMFWYRQDPGLGLRLIYFSYDVKMKEKGDIPEGYSVSREKKERFSLILESASTNQTSMYLCASSSSGTSGSTSYNEQFFGPGTRLTVL.

Written as DNA, the CDR3 is TGCGCCAGCAGCCCCTGGGAGGGAAGGAATGAGCAGTTCTTC. Translating it yields CASSPWEGRNEQFF. This rearrangement joins TRBV4-1 to TRBJ2-1, with 7 bases lining up with TRBD2. The J segment lost 7 bases and the V segment lost 4 bases, leaving 7 bases of the junction unmatched. Germline assignment: CDR1 MGHRA and CDR2 YSYEKL. The CDR3 spans 14 residues.

This clonotype was found once. It is likely a read error, because the conserved phenylalanine at the end of the CDR3 is missing. The V call is TRBV7-8, the J call TRBJ2-5; the D gene is possibly TRBD2 (6 bases). In germline, CDR1 is SGHVS, CDR2 FQNEAQ. The CDR3 loop spans 16 amino acids. V lost 5 bases, J lost 2 bases, and 18 bases lay in between. Here the CDR3 DNA reads TGTGCCAGCAGCCCTAGACTAGAGGGGATTCAAGAGACCCAGTACCTC. Protein: CASSPRLEGIQETQYL.

This clonotype was recorded at least ten times. The V and J genes are TRBV11-2 and TRBJ2-2, with 8 bases identical to TRBD2. The V and J ends lost 5 bases and 4 bases, in that order; junction bases with no gene match: 9. CDR3 length: 16 residues. Germline V gene sequence: CDR1 SGHAT, CDR2 FQNNGV. CDR3 sequence reads: CASSPPGRALTGELFF. The CDR3 bases are TGTGCCAGCAGCCCACCCGGGAGGGCCCTCACCGGGGAGCTGTTTTTT.

This clonotype was counted ten times or more. The V gene is TRBV28, the J gene TRBJ1-5, with D possibly being TRBD1 (5 bases). V lost 7 bases to trimming and J lost 7 bases, with 11 bases between them. CDR3 length: 12 residues. CDR1 is MDHEN, CDR2 SYDVKM, per germline. CDR3: CASTRVRQPQHF. The CDR3 nucleotides read TGTGCCAGCACCAGGGTGCGGCAGCCCCAGCATTTT.

At least ten counts were recorded for this clonotype. The chain couples TRBV9 to TRBJ2-7; weak D call: TRBD2 (7 bases). From germline, CDR1 is SGDLS and CDR2 YYNGEE. Deletions cut 0 bases from V and 3 bases from J, with 13 bases between. This CDR3 has 15 residues. CDR3 sequence (DNA): TGTGCCAGCAGCGTAGCGGCGGGGGCCTACTACGAGCAGTACTTC. Its protein is CASSVAAGAYYEQYF.

The chain joins TRBV12-3 or TRBV12-4 to TRBJ2-4; no definite D call. V lost 0 bases and J lost 6, with 6 bases in between. The CDR3 covers 13 residues. CDR3 residues: CASSLALGNIQYF. The CDR3 nucleotides are TGTGCCAGCAGTTTAGCGCTCGGAAACATTCAGTACTTC.

This clonotype came up many times. This chain connects TRBV2 to TRBJ2-1; the match to TRBD2 covers 8 bases. Per the germline V gene, CDR1 is SNHLY and CDR2 is FYNNEI. With 7 bases clipped from V and 2 bases from J, the junction kept 1 base outside the gene matches. This CDR3 comprises 13 residues. Here the CDR3 DNA reads TGTGCCAGCAAGCGGGAGACCTACAATGAGCAGTTCTTC. This gives the protein CASKRETYNEQFF.

This clonotype showed up many times. The chain has TRBV20-1 and TRBJ2-7; 11 bases match TRBD2. V shed 3 bases and J 7 bases; nucleotides not matched to a gene: 11. In germline, CDR1 is DFQATT, CDR2 SNEGSKA (reference sequence). There are 15 residues in the CDR3. Here the CDR3 reads CSASYSGRAYSEQYF. CDR3 bases: TGCAGTGCTAGTTATAGCGGGAGGGCCTATAGTGAGCAGTACTTC.

The sample holds a few counts of this clonotype. V is TRBV11-2 and J is TRBJ1-2; D remains unclear. This CDR3 is built from 16 residues. The germline CDR1 and CDR2 sequences are SGHAT and FQNNGV. Trimming pared 0 bases from V and 0 bases from J, leaving 11 bases between. The CDR3 spells CASSLDSGEANYGYTF. The CDR3 DNA follows: TGTGCCAGCAGCTTAGATTCGGGCGAAGCTAACTATGGCTACACCTTC. The full variable domain, its missing parts supplied by reference TRBV11-2 and TRBJ1-2, is EAGVAQSPRYKIIEKRQSVAFWCNPISGHATLYWYQQILGQGPKLLIQFQNNGVVDDSQLPKDRFSAERLKGVDSTLKIQPAKLEDSAVYLCASSLDSGEANYGYTFGSGTRLTVV.

This clonotype was seen at least ten times. The V and J genes are TRBV12-3 or TRBV12-4 and TRBJ2-2; 11 bases agree with TRBD2. The CDR3 covers 15 residues. J was trimmed by 6 bases and V by 5 bases; bases with no gene match: 5. The CDR3 DNA follows: TGTGCCAGCAGTCTAACTAGCGGGGGTGCCGGGGAGCTGTTTTTT. It specifies CASSLTSGGAGELFF.

This clonotype turned up a few times. The chain uses TRBV5-1 and TRBJ2-3; D assignment may be TRBD1 or TRBD2 (7 bases each). The CDR3 length is 15 residues. Per germline, CDR1 SGHRS and CDR2 YFSETQ. Between the trimmed V and J ends, which lost 5 bases and 5 bases, there was a span of 18 bases. This chain's CDR3 is CASSPGLGGIDTQYF. CDR3 coding DNA: TGCGCCAGCAGTCCCGGACTAGGGGGCATAGATACGCAGTATTTT.

This clonotype has ten or more counts. The gene calls are TRBV5-5 and TRBJ1-1, with D unclear. Deletions cut 4 bases from V and 4 bases from J, with 11 bases between. CDR1 and CDR2 from the germline V gene are SGHKS and YYEKEE (reference sequence). The CDR3 is made up of 13 amino acids. CDR3 loop: CASSVLAATEAFF. CDR3 sequence (DNA): TGTGCCAGCAGCGTCCTAGCGGCCACTGAAGCTTTCTTT.

This clonotype appeared many times. The chain links TRBV11-3 to TRBJ2-1; 7 nucleotides line up with TRBD1. The CDR3 runs 15 residues. The junction had 3 bases not matched to a gene; V was cut back by 4 bases and J by 0 bases. The germline gives CDR1 SGHNT, CDR2 YENEEA. CDR3 DNA: TGTGCCAGCAGCTCCGACAGGGTCTCCTACAATGAGCAGTTCTTC. It yields the protein CASSSDRVSYNEQFF.

A few counts support this clonotype. This chain links TRBV19 with TRBJ1-4; perhaps TRBD1 as D (6 bases). This CDR3 comprises 16 residues. Deletions cut 7 bases from V and 3 bases from J, with 18 bases between. Germline values: CDR1 LNHDA, CDR2 SQIVND (reference sequence). CDR3: CASISLNRVANEKLFF. CDR3 bases: TGTGCCAGTATCTCCTTAAACAGGGTGGCTAATGAAAAACTGTTTTTT.

This clonotype was detected only a few times. The chain recombines TRBV5-5 with TRBJ1-1; 8 bases align to TRBD1. The CDR3 runs 14 residues. The junction had 5 bases not matched to a gene; V was cut back by 4 bases and J by 3 bases. Germline V CDR1 and CDR2: SGHKS, YYEKEE (reference sequence). CDR3 sequence: CASSPQTGDTEAFF. The CDR3 region has the DNA TGTGCCAGCAGCCCCCAGACAGGGGACACTGAAGCTTTCTTT.

This clonotype has only a few counts. A much larger clone is a single base away; this may be a read error. The chain uses TRBV12-3 or TRBV12-4 and TRBJ2-5; D is perhaps TRBD1 (5 bases). The CDR3 has 15 amino acids. The DNA of the CDR3 is TGTACCAGCAGCCGTCCGGCAGGGTCGATGGAGACCCAGTACTTC. It is translated as CTSSRPAGSMETQYF.

The chain couples TRBV5-6 to TRBJ2-1, with D perhaps being TRBD1 or TRBD2 (5 bases each). This CDR3 has 14 amino acids. Deletions cut 4 bases from V and 8 bases from J, with 16 bases between. Germline-derived CDR1 and CDR2 are SGHDT and YYEEEE. The CDR3 protein is CASSPGTYRDEQFF. In nucleotides, the CDR3 is TGTGCCAGCAGCCCCGGGACCTACAGAGATGAGCAGTTCTTC. The entire variable domain, with the rest obtained from reference TRBV5-6 and TRBJ2-1, is as follows: DAGVTQSPTHLIKTRGQQVTLRCSPKSGHDTVSWYQQALGQGPQFIFQYYEEEERQRGNFPDRFSGHQFPNYSSELNVNALLLGDSALYLCASSPGTYRDEQFFGPGTRLTVL.

The chain employs TRBV20-1 and TRBJ2-7; no firm D call. The CDR3 consists of 14 residues. V dropped 0 bases and J dropped 3 bases, with 12 bases sitting between them. Germline loops: CDR1 DFQATT, CDR2 SNEGSKA (reference sequence). DNA of the CDR3: TGCAGTGCTAGAGATAGGCAGAAGAACTACGAGCAGTACTTC. This sequence encodes CSARDRQKNYEQYF.

This clonotype has only a few counts. J is TRBJ2-5 and V is TRBV13; 13 bases fit TRBD2. The germline V gene encodes CDR1 PRHDT and CDR2 FYEKMQ (reference sequence). The CDR3 contains 17 residues. J lost 3 bases, V lost 1 base, and 5 bases had no gene match. CDR3 loop: CASSLEYGLAGEETQYF. As DNA, the CDR3 is TGTGCCAGCAGCTTAGAGTATGGACTAGCGGGAGAAGAGACCCAGTACTTC.